Listed below are T cell receptor beta chains from one sample, sequenced in a study of CD8 T cells in ankylosing spondylitis. TCRdb re-called the 5' RACE reads with MiXCR, one entry per CDR3 protein. The sample yields just under 95,000 distinct CDR3 sequences, about 9% seen once. The sequencing input was blood, either unsorted or a sorted T cell fraction (not recorded which). Receptors were obtained from a male donor with ankylosing spondylitis or in good health (not recorded which). The CDR3 runs from the conserved cysteine through the conserved F or W. Fields, in order: J gene, D gene, clone size, V gene, CDR3 protein, CDR3 DNA. A D gene is named only where the DNA matches it firmly. Clone sizes are given selectively: once, few, many, or a class where the clone is expanded.

TRBJ2-7	NA	many	TRBV6-5	CASSMQPGARSQYF	TGTGCCAGCAGTATGCAACCCGGAGCCAGGTCGCAGTACTTC
TRBJ2-1	NA	many	TRBV6-5	CASSYRSSYNEQFF	TGTGCCAGCAGTTACAGGAGCTCCTACAATGAGCAGTTCTTC
TRBJ2-5	NA	many	TRBV4-2	CASSQALAWGDQETQYF	TGTGCCAGCAGCCAAGCGCTAGCTTGGGGTGACCAAGAGACCCAGTACTTC
TRBJ2-3	NA	many	TRBV9	CASSARTDTQYF	TGTGCCAGCAGTGCTAGGACGGATACGCAGTATTTT
TRBJ1-5	NA	few	TRBV19	CASSTGYNQPQHF	TGTGCCAGTAGTACGGGGTACAATCAGCCCCAGCATTTT
TRBJ1-2	NA	many	TRBV3-1	CASSPGRGYTF	TGTGCCAGCAGCCCAGGACGCGGCTACACCTTC
TRBJ2-4	TRBD1	few	TRBV5-1	CASLGQGNIQYF	TGCGCCAGTCTCGGACAGGGGAACATTCAGTACTTC
TRBJ1-1	NA	many	TRBV5-1	CASSLEGSWNTEAFF	TGCGCCAGCAGCTTGGAGGGCAGTTGGAACACTGAAGCTTTCTTT
TRBJ2-3	NA	NA	TRBV29-1	CSVPGRGADTQYF	TGCAGCGTTCCGGGCAGGGGAGCAGATACGCAGTATTTT
TRBJ2-4	TRBD2	many	TRBV7-8	CASSPRTSGSIIQYF	TGTGCCAGCAGCCCTCGGACTAGCGGATCTATAATTCAGTACTTC
TRBJ2-3	NA	many	TRBV3-1	CASSRGAAASDTQYF	TGTGCCAGCAGCCGCGGGGCGGCAGCGTCTGATACGCAGTATTTT
TRBJ2-7	NA	many	TRBV12-3/TRBV12-4	CASRKDSYEQYF	TGTGCCAGCAGAAAGGACAGTTACGAGCAGTACTTC
TRBJ2-7	NA	many	TRBV3-1	CASSQDLAPREQYF	TGTGCCAGCAGCCAAGATTTGGCCCCTCGCGAGCAGTACTTC
TRBJ1-2	TRBD1	many	TRBV5-1	CASSRDRASDYGYTF	TGCGCCAGCAGCCGCGACAGGGCAAGCGACTATGGCTACACCTTC
TRBJ2-5	NA	NA	TRBV7-9	CASSLAYGGRRETQYF	TGTGCCAGCAGCTTAGCATACGGGGGGCGTCGGGAGACCCAGTACTTC
TRBJ2-2	NA	many	TRBV29-1	CSVGNTGELFF	TGCAGCGTTGGGAACACCGGGGAGCTGTTTTTT
TRBJ2-2	NA	many	TRBV2	CASSDGRGGTGELFF	TGTGCCAGCAGTGACGGGCGGGGAGGTACCGGGGAGCTGTTTTTT
TRBJ2-5	NA	many	TRBV5-6	CASSLGYETQYF	TGTGCCAGCAGCTTAGGTTATGAGACCCAGTACTTC
TRBJ2-3	NA	many	TRBV12-3/TRBV12-4	CASSFRASLNTQYF	TGTGCCAGCAGTTTTCGGGCTAGCCTAAATACGCAGTATTTT
TRBJ2-3	NA	many	TRBV29-1	CSVEVGGASTDTQYF	TGCAGCGTTGAGGTTGGCGGGGCTAGCACAGATACGCAGTATTTT
TRBJ2-5	TRBD2	few	TRBV11-2	CASSLVREAQYF	TGTGCCAGCAGCTTAGTGCGGGAGGCCCAGTACTTC
TRBJ1-5	TRBD1	many	TRBV5-1	CASSLFGRGNQPQHF	TGCGCCAGCAGCTTGTTTGGCAGGGGGAATCAGCCCCAGCATTTT
TRBJ2-3	TRBD2	NA	TRBV2	CASSAERGGTDTQYF	TGTGCCAGCAGTGCTGAGCGGGGGGGAACAGATACGCAGTATTTT